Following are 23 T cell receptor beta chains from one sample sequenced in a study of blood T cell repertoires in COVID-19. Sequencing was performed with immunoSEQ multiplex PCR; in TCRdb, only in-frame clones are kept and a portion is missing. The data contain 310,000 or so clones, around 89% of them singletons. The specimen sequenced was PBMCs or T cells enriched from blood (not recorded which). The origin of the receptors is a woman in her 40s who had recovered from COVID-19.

Here the CDR3 DNA reads TGTGCCAGCAGCTTAGATGTAGAACAAGAGACCCAGTACTTC. Amino acid sequence: CASSLDVEQETQYF. The chain uses TRBV7-9 and TRBJ2-5; no definite D call. The CDR3 sequence is 14 residues long. From germline, CDR1 is SEHNR and CDR2 FQNEAQ (reference sequence). Trimming removed 1 base from V and 2 bases from J, with 8 bases in between. The variable domain in full, completed from reference TRBV7-9 and TRBJ2-5, reads DTGVSQNPRHKITKRGQNVTFRCDPISEHNRLYWYRQTLGQGPEFLTYFQNEAQLEKSRLLSDRFSAERPKGSFSTLEIQRTEQGDSAMYLCASSLDVEQETQYFGPGTRLLVL.

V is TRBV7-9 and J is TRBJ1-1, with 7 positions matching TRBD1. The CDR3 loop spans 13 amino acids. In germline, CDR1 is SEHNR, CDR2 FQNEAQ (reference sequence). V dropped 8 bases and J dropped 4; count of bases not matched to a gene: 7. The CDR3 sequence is CASAPGDSTEAFF. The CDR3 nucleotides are TGTGCCAGCGCCCCGGGGGACAGCACTGAAGCTTTCTTT.

The CDR3 bases are TGTGCCAGCAGTGACTCCGGCAGGGTTAATTCACCCCTCCACTTT. This gives the protein CASSDSGRVNSPLHF. This chain joins TRBV6-4 and TRBJ1-6; tentatively, D is TRBD1 (5 bases). This CDR3 has 15 amino acids. Germline values: CDR1 MRHNA, CDR2 SNTAGT. The V and J ends lost 0 bases and 6 bases respectively, with 9 bases between them.

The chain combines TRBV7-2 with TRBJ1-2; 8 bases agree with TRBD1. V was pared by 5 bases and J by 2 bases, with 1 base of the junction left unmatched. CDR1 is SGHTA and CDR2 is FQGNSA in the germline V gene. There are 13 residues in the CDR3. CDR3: CASSQGANYGYTF. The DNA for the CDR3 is TGTGCCAGCAGCCAGGGGGCCAACTATGGCTACACCTTC.

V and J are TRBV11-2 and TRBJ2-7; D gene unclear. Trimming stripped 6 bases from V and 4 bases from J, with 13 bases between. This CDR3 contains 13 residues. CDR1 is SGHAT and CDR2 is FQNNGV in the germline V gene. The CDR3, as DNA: TGTGCCAGCAGTTCAACAAGAGCGTACGAGCAGTACTTC. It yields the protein CASSSTRAYEQYF.

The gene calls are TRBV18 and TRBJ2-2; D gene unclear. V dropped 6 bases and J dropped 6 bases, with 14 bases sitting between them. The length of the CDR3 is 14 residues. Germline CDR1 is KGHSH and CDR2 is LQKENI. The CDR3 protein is CASSPSAVAGELFF. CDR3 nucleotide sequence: TGTGCCAGCTCCCCGTCTGCGGTGGCCGGGGAGCTGTTTTTT.

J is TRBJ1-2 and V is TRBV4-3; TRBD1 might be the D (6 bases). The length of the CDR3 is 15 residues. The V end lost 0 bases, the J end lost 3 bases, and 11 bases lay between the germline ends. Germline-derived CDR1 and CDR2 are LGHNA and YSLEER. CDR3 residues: CASSQDQQGYYGYTF. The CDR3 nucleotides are TGCGCCAGCAGCCAAGATCAGCAGGGGTACTATGGCTACACCTTC.

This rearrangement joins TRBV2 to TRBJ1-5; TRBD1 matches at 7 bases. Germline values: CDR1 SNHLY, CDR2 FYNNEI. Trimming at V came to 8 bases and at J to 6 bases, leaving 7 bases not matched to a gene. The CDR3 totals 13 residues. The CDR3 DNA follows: TGTGCCAGCGCGAGGGGGCTGGGTCAGCCCCAGCATTTT. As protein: CASARGLGQPQHF.

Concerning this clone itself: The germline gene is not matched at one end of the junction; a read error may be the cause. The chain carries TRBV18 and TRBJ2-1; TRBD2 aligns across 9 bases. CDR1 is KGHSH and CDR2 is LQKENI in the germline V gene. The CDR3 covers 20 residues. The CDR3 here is CASSPPGFQAGGRSYNEQFF. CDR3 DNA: TGTGCCAGCTCCCCACCGGGTTTCCAGGCGGGAGGGCGTTCCTACAATGAGCAGTTCTTC.

The CDR3 region has the DNA TGTGCCAGCAGCCTGGGGCCTCCTGGGGCCAACGTCCTGACTTTC. Encoded protein: CASSLGPPGANVLTF. J is TRBJ2-6 and V is TRBV16; maybe TRBD1 (5 bases). The CDR3 runs to 15 residues. Germline V CDR1 and CDR2: KGHSY, FQNENV. Trimming stripped 4 bases from V and 2 bases from J, with 9 bases between.

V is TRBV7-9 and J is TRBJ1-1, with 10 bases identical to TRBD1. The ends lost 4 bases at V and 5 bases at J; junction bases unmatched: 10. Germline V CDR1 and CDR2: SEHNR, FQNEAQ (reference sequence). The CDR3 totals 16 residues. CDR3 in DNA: TGTGCCAGCAGCTGGTATAGGGGACAGGGGCATACTGAAGCTTTCTTT. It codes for CASSWYRGQGHTEAFF.

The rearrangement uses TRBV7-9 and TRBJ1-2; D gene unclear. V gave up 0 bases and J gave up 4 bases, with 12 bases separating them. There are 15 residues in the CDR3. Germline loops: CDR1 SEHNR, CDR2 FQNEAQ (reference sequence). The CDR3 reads CASSLAGGRGYGYTF. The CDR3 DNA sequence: TGTGCCAGCAGCTTAGCGGGAGGGAGAGGCTATGGCTACACCTTC.

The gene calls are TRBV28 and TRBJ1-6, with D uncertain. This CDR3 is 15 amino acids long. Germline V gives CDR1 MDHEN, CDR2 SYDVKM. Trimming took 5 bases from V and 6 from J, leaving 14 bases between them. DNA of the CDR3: TGTGCCAGCAGTCCTGACACGGCGGGTAATTCACCCCTCCACTTT. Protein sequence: CASSPDTAGNSPLHF.

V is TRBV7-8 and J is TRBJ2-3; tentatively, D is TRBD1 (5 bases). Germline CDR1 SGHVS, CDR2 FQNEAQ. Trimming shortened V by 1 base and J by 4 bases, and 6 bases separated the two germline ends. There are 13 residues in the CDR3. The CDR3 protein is CASSLDRSDTQYF. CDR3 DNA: TGTGCCAGCAGCTTAGACAGGTCAGATACGCAGTATTTT. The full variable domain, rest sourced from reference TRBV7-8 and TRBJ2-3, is GAGVSQSPRYKVAKRGQDVALRCDPISGHVSLFWYQQALGQGPEFLTYFQNEAQLDKSGLPSDRFFAERPEGSVSTLKIQRTQQEDSAVYLCASSLDRSDTQYFGPGTRLTVL.

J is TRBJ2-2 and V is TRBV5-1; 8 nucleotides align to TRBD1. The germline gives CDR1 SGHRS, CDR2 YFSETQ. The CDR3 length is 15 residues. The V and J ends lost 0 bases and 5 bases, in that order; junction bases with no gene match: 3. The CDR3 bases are TGCGCCAGCAGCTTGGGGGGACAGGTTACCGGGGAGCTGTTTTTT. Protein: CASSLGGQVTGELFF.

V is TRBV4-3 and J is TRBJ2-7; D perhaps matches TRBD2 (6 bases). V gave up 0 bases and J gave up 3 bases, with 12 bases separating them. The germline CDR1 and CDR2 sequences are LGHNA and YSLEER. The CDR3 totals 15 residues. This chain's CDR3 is CASSQEVAEGYEQYF. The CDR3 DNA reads TGCGCCAGCAGCCAAGAAGTAGCGGAGGGCTACGAGCAGTACTTC.

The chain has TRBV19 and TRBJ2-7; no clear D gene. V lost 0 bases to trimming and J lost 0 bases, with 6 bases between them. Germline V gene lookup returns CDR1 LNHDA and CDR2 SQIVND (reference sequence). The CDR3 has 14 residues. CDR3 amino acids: CASSIDSVSYEQYF. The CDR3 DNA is TGTGCCAGTAGTATAGATTCGGTCTCCTACGAGCAGTACTTC.

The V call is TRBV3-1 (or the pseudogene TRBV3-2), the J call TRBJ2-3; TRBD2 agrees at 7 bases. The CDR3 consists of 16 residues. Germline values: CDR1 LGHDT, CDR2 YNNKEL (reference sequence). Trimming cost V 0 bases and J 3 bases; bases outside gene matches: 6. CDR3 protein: CASSQDVVGGTDTQYF. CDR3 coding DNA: TGTGCCAGCAGCCAAGATGTGGTGGGAGGGACAGATACGCAGTATTTT.

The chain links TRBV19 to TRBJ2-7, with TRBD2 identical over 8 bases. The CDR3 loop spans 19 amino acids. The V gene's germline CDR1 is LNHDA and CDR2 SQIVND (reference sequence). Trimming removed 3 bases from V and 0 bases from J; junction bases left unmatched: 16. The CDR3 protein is CASSMVRWSGGHYSYEQYF. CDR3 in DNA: TGTGCCAGTAGTATGGTCCGTTGGAGCGGGGGCCATTACTCCTACGAGCAGTACTTC.

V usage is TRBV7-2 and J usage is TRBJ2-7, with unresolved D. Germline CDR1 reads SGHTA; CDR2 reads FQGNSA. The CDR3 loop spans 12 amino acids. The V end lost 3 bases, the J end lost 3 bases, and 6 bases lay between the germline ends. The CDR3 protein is CASSFGDYEQYF. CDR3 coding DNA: TGTGCCAGCAGCTTCGGAGACTACGAGCAGTACTTC.

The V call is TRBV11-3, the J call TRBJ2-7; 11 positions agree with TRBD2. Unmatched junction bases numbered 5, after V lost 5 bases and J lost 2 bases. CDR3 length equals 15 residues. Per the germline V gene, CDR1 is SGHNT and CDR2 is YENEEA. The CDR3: CASSAGTSGTYEQYF. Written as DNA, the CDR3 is TGTGCCAGCAGCGCCGGGACTAGCGGAACCTACGAGCAGTACTTC.

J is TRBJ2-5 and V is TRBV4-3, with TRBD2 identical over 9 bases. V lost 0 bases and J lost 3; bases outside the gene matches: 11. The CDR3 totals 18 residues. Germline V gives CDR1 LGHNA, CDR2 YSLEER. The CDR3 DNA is TGCGCCAGCAGCCAAGATATTCCCCTAGCGGGGCGGGAAGAGACCCAGTACTTC. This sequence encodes CASSQDIPLAGREETQYF.

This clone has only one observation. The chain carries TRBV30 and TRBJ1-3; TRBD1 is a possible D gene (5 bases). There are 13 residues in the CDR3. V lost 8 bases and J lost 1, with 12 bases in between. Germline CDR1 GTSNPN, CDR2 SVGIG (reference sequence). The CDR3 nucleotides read TGTGCCACTGCTCGGGGGTCTGGAAACACCATATATTTT. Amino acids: CATARGSGNTIYF. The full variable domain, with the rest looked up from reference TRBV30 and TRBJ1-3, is SQTIHQWPATLVQPVGSPLSLECTVEGTSNPNLYWYRQAAGRGLQLLFYSVGIGQISSEVPQNLSASRPQDRQFILSSKKLLLSDSGFYLCATARGSGNTIYFGEGSWLTVV.